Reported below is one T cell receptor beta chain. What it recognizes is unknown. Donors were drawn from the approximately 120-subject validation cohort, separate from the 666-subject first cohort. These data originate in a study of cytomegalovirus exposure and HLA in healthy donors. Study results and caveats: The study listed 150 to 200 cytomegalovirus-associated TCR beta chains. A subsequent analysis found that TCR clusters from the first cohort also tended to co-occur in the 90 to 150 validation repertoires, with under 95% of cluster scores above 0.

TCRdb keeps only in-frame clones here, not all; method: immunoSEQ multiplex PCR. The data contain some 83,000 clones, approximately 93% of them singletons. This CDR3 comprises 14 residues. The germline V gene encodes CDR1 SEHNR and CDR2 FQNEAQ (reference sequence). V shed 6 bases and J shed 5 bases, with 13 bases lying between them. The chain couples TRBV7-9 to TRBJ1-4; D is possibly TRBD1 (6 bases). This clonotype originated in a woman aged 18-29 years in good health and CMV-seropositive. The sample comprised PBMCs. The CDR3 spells CASRWGGPNEKLFF. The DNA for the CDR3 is TGTGCCAGCAGATGGGGGGGGCCGAATGAAAAACTGTTTTTT.